The 15 T cell receptor beta chains presented below share a single source sample, sequenced in a study of blood T cell repertoires in COVID-19. Some clones are missing from TCRdb's copy, which holds only in-frame ones; the method was immunoSEQ multiplex PCR. Of 70,000 or so clones listed, around 88% are singletons. Sample: peripheral blood. These receptors came from a man aged 55 to 69 with acute or convalescent COVID-19.

J is TRBJ1-5 and V is TRBV19; D might be TRBD1 (6 bases). CDR1 is LNHDA and CDR2 is SQIVND in the germline V gene (reference sequence). This CDR3 is built from 13 residues. V lost 3 bases, J lost 6 bases, and 9 bases lay in between. CDR3: CASSMNRVQPQHF. CDR3 bases: TGTGCCAGTAGTATGAACAGGGTTCAGCCCCAGCATTTT.

The chain recombines TRBV6-5 with TRBJ1-1; D uncertain. CDR3 length equals 11 residues. With 7 bases removed from V and 2 bases from J, the gap between germline ends came to 5 bases. Germline V CDR1 and CDR2: MNHEY, SVGAGI. CDR3 sequence reads: CASTGNTEAFF. The DNA for the CDR3 is TGTGCCAGCACGGGAAACACTGAAGCTTTCTTT.

Only a few counts were recorded for this clone. V is TRBV30 and J is TRBJ2-7; TRBD2 matches at 12 bases. CDR3 size: 16 residues. Germline CDR1 and CDR2: GTSNPN and SVGIG (reference sequence). Trimming removed 1 base from V and 6 bases from J; junction bases left unmatched: 10. CDR3 residues: CAWSAYLAGGPAEQYF. In nucleotides, the CDR3 is TGTGCCTGGAGTGCCTACCTAGCGGGAGGGCCTGCCGAGCAGTACTTC.

Here the CDR3 reads CASRSTGSGNTIYF. Written as DNA, the CDR3 is TGTGCCAGCAGGTCGACAGGCTCTGGAAACACCATATATTTT. V usage is TRBV6-5 and J usage is TRBJ1-3; D may be TRBD1 (6 bases). The V gene's germline CDR1 is MNHEY and CDR2 SVGAGI. CDR3 length equals 14 residues. Trimming took 6 bases from V and 0 from J, leaving 9 bases between them.

Only a few counts were recorded for this clone. This chain links TRBV12-3 or TRBV12-4 with TRBJ1-5; no clear D. This CDR3 is 12 amino acids long. V lost 3 bases and J lost 7, with 7 bases in between. The CDR3 loop reads CASSFLDQPQHF. As DNA, the CDR3 is TGTGCCAGCAGTTTTCTAGACCAGCCCCAGCATTTT.

The rearrangement links TRBV18 to TRBJ1-1; TRBD1 aligns across 9 bases. The V gene end was trimmed by 4 bases and the J gene end by 0 bases; junction bases not matched to a gene: 6. Germline V gene data show CDR1 as KGHSH and CDR2 as LQKENI. This CDR3 contains 16 residues. This CDR3 is CASSLGQGPLNTEAFF. The CDR3, as DNA: TGTGCCAGCTCACTGGGACAGGGTCCCTTGAACACTGAAGCTTTCTTT.

V gene TRBV7-3 combines with J gene TRBJ2-5, with D hard to call. The CDR3 has 13 residues. The germline CDR1 and CDR2 sequences are SGHTA and FQGTGA. Deletions cut 8 bases from V and 5 bases from J, with 15 bases between. In DNA, the CDR3 is TGTGCCAGCTTCTTAGCCTCGTCCGAGACCCAGTACTTC. This codes for CASFLASSETQYF. The full variable domain, completed using reference TRBV7-3 and TRBJ2-5, is GAGVSQTPSNKVTEKGKYVELRCDPISGHTALYWYRQSLGQGPEFLIYFQGTGAADDSGLPNDRFFAVRPEGSVSTLKIQRTERGDSAVYLCASFLASSETQYFGPGTRLLVL.

CDR3 in amino acids: CASSQSSAGGKGTEAFF. Here the CDR3 DNA reads TGCGCCAGCAGCCAATCGTCGGCGGGAGGGAAGGGCACTGAAGCTTTCTTT. The V and J genes are TRBV4-1 and TRBJ1-1; D gene unclear. Trimming stripped 2 bases from V and 4 bases from J, with 20 bases between. CDR1 is MGHRA, CDR2 YSYEKL, per germline. This CDR3 has 17 amino acids.

In DNA, the CDR3 is TGTGCCAGCAGTTCGGGACAGATACCAAATGAGCAGTTCTTC. Protein product: CASSSGQIPNEQFF. The chain couples TRBV27 to TRBJ2-1; the match to TRBD1 covers 7 bases. Germline loops: CDR1 MNHEY, CDR2 SMNVEV (reference sequence). The V and J ends lost 4 bases and 7 bases, in that order; junction bases with no gene match: 7. The CDR3 runs 14 residues.

The chain recombines TRBV24-1 with TRBJ2-3; D is perhaps TRBD1 (5 bases). Deletions cut 6 bases from V and 0 bases from J, with 9 bases between. The germline V gene encodes CDR1 KGHDR and CDR2 SFDVKD. The CDR3 is 14 amino acids. DNA for the CDR3: TGTGCCACCAGTTCAGGGTTTAGCACAGATACGCAGTATTTT. Its translation is CATSSGFSTDTQYF.

The genes are TRBV29-1 and TRBJ2-7; TRBD1 aligns across 9 bases. This CDR3 has 12 residues. The J segment lost 5 bases and the V segment lost 7 bases, leaving 6 bases of the junction unmatched. Germline assignment: CDR1 SQVTM and CDR2 ANQGSEA. CDR3 in amino acids: CSAETGGHEQYF. The DNA for the CDR3 is TGCAGCGCGGAAACAGGGGGCCACGAGCAGTACTTC.

This sequence joins TRBV5-1 and TRBJ2-1, with TRBD2 matching over 8 bases. V was pared by 5 bases and J by 0 bases, with 10 bases of the junction left unmatched. The CDR3 sequence is 17 residues long. CDR1 SGHRS and CDR2 YFSETQ come from the germline V gene. The CDR3 DNA follows: TGCGCCAGCAGTCGGGAGGGACGCCCGAGCTCCTACAATGAGCAGTTCTTC. Its translation: CASSREGRPSSYNEQFF.

The sample holds a few counts of this clone. The chain has TRBV27 and TRBJ1-5; 8 bases agree with TRBD1. Germline V gene sequence: CDR1 MNHEY, CDR2 SMNVEV (reference sequence). This CDR3 has 14 amino acids. The V gene end was trimmed by 6 bases and the J gene end by 2 bases; junction bases not matched to a gene: 3. The CDR3 sequence is CASRDRVGNQPQHF. The CDR3 DNA reads TGTGCCAGCAGGGACAGGGTAGGCAATCAGCCCCAGCATTTT.

The chain recombines TRBV29-1 with TRBJ1-1; a possible D gene is TRBD1 (6 bases). Trimming stripped 6 bases from V and 1 base from J, with 12 bases between. Germline V CDR1 and CDR2: SQVTM, ANQGSEA. The CDR3 is 13 amino acids. CDR3 in amino acids: CSVDAGANTEAFF. The CDR3 region has the DNA TGCAGCGTCGATGCAGGGGCGAACACTGAAGCTTTCTTT.

V usage is TRBV7-9 and J usage is TRBJ2-7; the D is unclear. The germline V gene encodes CDR1 SEHNR and CDR2 FQNEAQ (reference sequence). The CDR3 covers 12 residues. The germline V and J ends were trimmed by 6 bases and 2 bases, with 8 bases remaining between them. The CDR3 spells CASRSGTYEQYF. CDR3 nucleotide sequence: TGTGCCAGCAGGTCAGGCACCTACGAGCAGTACTTC.